The next 17 T cell receptor beta chains were all read from a single sample in a study of blood T cell repertoires in COVID-19. TCRdb's table, derived via immunoSEQ multiplex PCR, lists solely in-frame clones and lacks some. The sample has fewer than 90,000 clones, 84% seen once. Sequenced material: peripheral blood. The source is a man aged 70-80 years with acute or convalescent COVID-19.

In regard to this clone: A read error may produce the germline difference seen at one junction end. This chain links TRBV7-8 with TRBJ2-1, with TRBD1 identical over 7 bases. The germline V gene has CDR1 SGHVS and CDR2 FQNEAQ. The CDR3 runs to 12 residues. CDR3 loop: CASTTKSGTVLF. The CDR3 bases are TGTGCCAGCACCACTAAGTCGGGGACAGTCCTCTTC.

The rearrangement joins TRBV7-8 to TRBJ2-7, with D possibly being TRBD1 (6 bases). Germline loops: CDR1 SGHVS, CDR2 FQNEAQ. Trimming stripped 3 bases from V and 2 bases from J, with 8 bases between. The CDR3 extends over 13 amino acids. CDR3 residues: CASSFQGTYEQYF. In DNA form, the CDR3 reads TGTGCCAGCAGCTTCCAGGGGACCTACGAGCAGTACTTC.

This chain links TRBV6-1 with TRBJ2-7; weak D call: TRBD1 (6 bases). Germline V gene lookup returns CDR1 MNHNS and CDR2 SASEGT. The ends were cut back, 1 base at V and 2 bases at J, with 12 bases in the middle. The CDR3 length is 15 residues. This CDR3 is CASSEGTVETYEQYF. CDR3 coding DNA: TGTGCCAGCAGTGAAGGGACAGTCGAAACCTACGAGCAGTACTTC.

The chain joins TRBV29-1 to TRBJ2-3; 9 bases match TRBD1. CDR1 is SQVTM, CDR2 ANQGSEA, per germline. V was clipped by 7 bases and J by 4 bases; unmatched bases: 3. The CDR3 totals 12 residues. The CDR3 protein is CSARTGADTQYF. CDR3 nucleotide sequence: TGCAGCGCCAGGACAGGGGCAGATACGCAGTATTTT.

This clone was seen ten or more times. The CDR3 spells CASTELTGNTGELFF. In DNA, the CDR3 is TGTGCCAGCACCGAACTGACAGGGAACACCGGGGAGCTGTTTTTT. The chain joins TRBV6-5 to TRBJ2-2, with a possible D match to TRBD1 (6 bases). Per the germline V gene, CDR1 is MNHEY and CDR2 is SVGAGI. The CDR3 loop spans 15 amino acids. Between the trimmed V and J ends, which lost 7 bases and 1 base, there was a span of 13 bases.

V usage is TRBV4-1 and J usage is TRBJ1-2; possibly TRBD1 for D (5 bases). CDR3 length: 16 residues. Per the germline V gene, CDR1 is MGHRA and CDR2 is YSYEKL. The V end was cut by 3 bases, the J end by 1 base, with 15 bases between. CDR3 DNA sequence: TGCGCCAGCAGCCATGCCGGGGGGGTCAGTAACTATGGCTACACCTTC. Translated, it gives CASSHAGGVSNYGYTF.

V usage is TRBV28 and J usage is TRBJ2-5; 8 bases map to TRBD2. Unmatched junction bases numbered 16, after V lost 5 bases and J lost 5 bases. The CDR3 loop spans 17 amino acids. Germline values: CDR1 MDHEN, CDR2 SYDVKM. Written as DNA, the CDR3 is TGTGCCAGCAGTGAACTGAGCGGGAGATGGAGGCTGGAGACCCAGTACTTC. Encoded protein: CASSELSGRWRLETQYF.

The CDR3: CATLAHGTDTQYF. The CDR3 DNA follows: TGTGCCACCTTAGCGCACGGCACAGATACGCAGTATTTT. The V gene is TRBV24-1, the J gene TRBJ2-3; possible D gene TRBD2, 5 bases. This CDR3 comprises 13 residues. V lost 9 bases and J lost 1, with 10 bases in between. In germline, CDR1 is KGHDR, CDR2 SFDVKD.

The rearrangement uses TRBV7-2 and TRBJ2-1; TRBD2 might be the D (5 bases). Germline V gene data show CDR1 as SGHTA and CDR2 as FQGNSA. The V and J ends lost 5 bases and 10 bases respectively, with 9 bases between them. The CDR3 length is 11 residues. The CDR3 DNA reads as TGTGCCAGCAGCCTCTTAGCGGAGCAGTTCTTC. Translated: CASSLLAEQFF.

V gene TRBV5-1 combines with J gene TRBJ2-5; D is perhaps TRBD2 (5 bases). The CDR3 consists of 14 residues. Germline V gene data show CDR1 as SGHRS and CDR2 as YFSETQ. V was clipped by 5 bases and J by 9 bases, with 20 bases between them. The CDR3 bases are TGCGCCAGCAGAATGGACTGGCTCCAGACGGCCCAGTACTTC. This translates into CASRMDWLQTAQYF.

The rearrangement joins TRBV7-8 to TRBJ2-1; 8 bases match TRBD1. V was pared by 1 base and J by 12 bases, with 5 bases of the junction left unmatched. From germline, CDR1 is SGHVS and CDR2 FQNEAQ. CDR3 size: 13 residues. Written as DNA, the CDR3 is TGTGCCAGCAGCTTAGATGGACAGGGTGGGCAGTTCTTC. Protein: CASSLDGQGGQFF.

The chain employs TRBV9 and TRBJ1-1, with 7 bases identical to TRBD1. J lost 5 bases, V lost 2 bases, and 3 bases had no gene match. The germline V gene encodes CDR1 SGDLS and CDR2 YYNGEE. The CDR3 length is 13 residues. CDR3 residues: CASSVKGATEAFF. For the CDR3, the DNA is TGTGCCAGCAGCGTCAAGGGGGCGACTGAAGCTTTCTTT.

V usage is TRBV12-5 and J usage is TRBJ1-2; TRBD1 agrees at 8 bases. V shed 6 bases, J shed 6 bases, and the junction held 9 bases outside the gene matches. The CDR3 spans 14 residues. The germline gives CDR1 LGHNT, CDR2 FRNRAP. The CDR3 sequence: CASGSDRDIDGYTF. The DNA for the CDR3 is TGTGCTAGTGGCTCGGACAGGGATATTGATGGCTACACCTTC.

The genes are TRBV6-5 and TRBJ1-2, with D unresolved. The V end lost 4 bases, the J end lost 1 base, and 10 bases lay between the germline ends. Per the germline V gene, CDR1 is MNHEY and CDR2 is SVGAGI. CDR3 size: 14 residues. For the CDR3, the DNA is TGTGCCAGCAGTTCCCGTGGGAGTAACTATGGCTACACCTTC. Protein product: CASSSRGSNYGYTF.

J is TRBJ2-6 and V is TRBV7-3; D may be TRBD2 (6 bases). The V gene's germline CDR1 is SGHTA and CDR2 FQGTGA. The ends were cut back, 4 bases at V and 4 bases at J, with 14 bases in the middle. The CDR3 runs 16 residues. CDR3 bases: TGTGCCAGCAGCTCGGTCCCGGGGGTCGGGGCCAACGTCCTGACTTTC. It translates to CASSSVPGVGANVLTF.

The chain links TRBV10-2 to TRBJ1-3, with 7 positions matching TRBD1. Germline lookup yields CDR1 WSHSY and CDR2 SAAADI. This CDR3 spans 13 amino acids. J gave up 4 bases and V 5 bases, and 2 bases lay outside the gene matches. The CDR3 nucleotides are TGCGCCAGCAGTTGGGACAGCGGAAACACCATATATTTT. Its translation is CASSWDSGNTIYF.

The chain joins TRBV11-3 to TRBJ2-3; D is ambiguous. Germline assignment: CDR1 SGHNT and CDR2 YENEEA. CDR3 length equals 14 residues. Trimming removed 1 base from V and 0 bases from J, with 5 bases in between. This CDR3 is CASSLATSTDTQYF. The CDR3 DNA follows: TGTGCCAGCAGCTTAGCCACTAGCACAGATACGCAGTATTTT.